This T cell receptor (beta chain) was sequenced for a study of blood T cell repertoires in COVID-19. Study context: Whether acute or convalescent, the COVID-19 samples came from the United States, Italy and Spain. The analysed material was cDNA or gDNA that came from T cells, B-cell-depleted T cells, or PBMCs.

As originally analysed: Amplification with reference gene primers provided the estimates of nucleated cell counts. Generated by immunoSEQ multiplex PCR, the TCRdb table keeps only in-frame clones and is missing some. For V, J and clone size, that table is used; D and trimming come from the DNA. The repertoire includes under 250,000 clones, 70% to 90% of them detected once, and 11% sits in the top ten. Germline CDR1 and CDR2: MGHRA and YSYEKL. The CDR3 has 15 amino acids. V shed 4 bases and J shed 8 bases, with 18 bases lying between them. Symptom resolution, clearance, or two negative PCRs marked the recovered donors of Cohort 3. This clone was detected once.

Sequences were obtained from PBMCs or T cells enriched from blood (not recorded which). J is TRBJ2-1 and V is TRBV4-1, with D uncertain. This clonotype was obtained from a man aged 25 to 40 who had recovered from COVID-19. CDR3 in amino acids: CASSPTEMEWDEQFF. The CDR3 DNA is TGCGCCAGCAGCCCAACGGAGATGGAGTGGGATGAGCAGTTCTTC.